Here is one T cell receptor (beta chain) with its context. What it recognizes is unknown. The sample comes from a study of cytomegalovirus exposure and HLA in healthy donors. Study-level findings and limits: CMV serostatus was the only recorded immune exposure for donors. In a later analysis, TCR beta V- and J-gene trimming showed a link to a missense DCLRE1C variant. In an earlier analysis, in around 590 donors, most V segments appeared productive either ~90% or ~30% of the time.

Germline-derived CDR1 and CDR2 are MNHEY and SMNVEV (reference sequence). The CDR3 covers 14 residues. Trimming at V came to 6 bases and at J to 5 bases, leaving 5 bases not matched to a gene. Whereas donors were nominally healthy upon sampling, unrecorded immune exposures were probable. A multiplex PCR was run with 60 Vbeta primers and 13 Jbeta primers. Using immunoSEQ multiplex PCR, the repertoire was profiled, and TCRdb retains in-frame clones only, with some absent. Seen here are 110,000 or so clones, 8.5% to 9% observed once, and the top ten hold around 5.8%. The chain has TRBV27 and TRBJ1-1; 11 bases fit TRBD1. The receptor was isolated from a woman aged 40-49 years in good health and CMV-seropositive. The specimen sequenced was PBMCs. The DNA for the CDR3 is TGTGCCAGCAGGGAGGACAGGGGGCCAACTGAAGCTTTCTTT. This translates into CASREDRGPTEAFF.